Each of the 24 T cell receptor beta chains below was sequenced from the same sample in a study of OX40 agonist ivuxolimab in advanced cancers. Assay: immunoSEQ multiplex PCR; the TCRdb copy retains only in-frame clones and omits some. The data contain about 89,000 clones, 85% to 95% of them singletons. The source was CD4+ or CD8+ T cells sorted from blood, collected in a trial of the OX40 agonist ivuxolimab. The receptor source for this set is an adult with an advanced solid tumor such as melanoma, head and neck, liver or kidney cancer.

The J gene is TRBJ1-5, the V gene TRBV5-6, with TRBD1 as a possible D gene (5 bases). CDR3 length: 12 residues. V was pared by 4 bases and J by 7 bases, with 9 bases between. The germline gives CDR1 SGHDT, CDR2 YYEEEE. The CDR3 loop reads CASSRYRQPQHF. The CDR3 nucleotides are TGTGCCAGCAGCAGATACAGGCAGCCCCAGCATTTT. The whole variable domain, remainder taken from reference TRBV5-6 and TRBJ1-5, is DAGVTQSPTHLIKTRGQQVTLRCSPKSGHDTVSWYQQALGQGPQFIFQYYEEEERQRGNFPDRFSGHQFPNYSSELNVNALLLGDSALYLCASSRYRQPQHFGDGTRLSIL.

The gene calls are TRBV5-4 and TRBJ1-2; a possible D gene is TRBD1 (6 bases). Between the trimmed V and J ends, which lost 3 bases and 4 bases, there was a span of 16 bases. Germline V lookup: CDR1 SGHNT, CDR2 YYREEE (reference sequence). This CDR3 region has 15 residues. The CDR3 coding sequence is TGTGCCAGCAGCTCTCCAACGGGGGGGCTCTATGGCTACACCTTC. Its protein is CASSSPTGGLYGYTF.

CDR3 bases: TGTGCCAGCAGCTCCACCGTCGGCAGTAACTATGGCTACACCTTC. This translates into CASSSTVGSNYGYTF. V is TRBV7-9 and J is TRBJ1-2; D is ambiguous. The ends were cut back, 4 bases at V and 1 base at J, with 13 bases in the middle. The CDR3 is 15 amino acids. From germline, CDR1 is SEHNR and CDR2 FQNEAQ (reference sequence).

The chain combines TRBV28 with TRBJ1-2; D unclear. CDR1 is MDHEN, CDR2 SYDVKM, per germline. This CDR3 is 11 amino acids long. V lost 4 bases and J lost 8, with 8 bases in between. This CDR3 reads CASSWIGGYTF. The CDR3 region has the DNA TGTGCCAGCAGTTGGATCGGGGGCTACACCTTC.

The chain joins TRBV6-1 to TRBJ1-6; D unresolved. V dropped 1 base and J dropped 0 bases, with 10 bases sitting between them. CDR1 and CDR2 from the germline V gene are MNHNS and SASEGT. The CDR3 covers 17 residues. The CDR3 sequence is CASSEGPVSSYNSPLHF. CDR3 DNA: TGTGCCAGCAGTGAAGGTCCAGTGAGCTCCTATAATTCACCCCTCCACTTT.

This clone was seen only once. This chain connects TRBV6-1 to TRBJ2-6; maybe TRBD2 (5 bases). CDR1 MNHNS and CDR2 SASEGT come from the germline V gene. The V end was cut by 0 bases, the J end by 11 bases, with 14 bases between. The CDR3 has 15 amino acids. The CDR3 here is CASSEALAGSDVLTF. The DNA of the CDR3 is TGTGCCAGCAGTGAAGCCCTAGCCGGGTCCGACGTCCTGACTTTC.

The chain carries TRBV6-6 and TRBJ2-7; tentatively, D is TRBD2 (5 bases). This CDR3 is built from 14 residues. Germline-derived CDR1 and CDR2 are MNHNY and SVGAGI (reference sequence). V gave up 9 bases and J gave up 2 bases, with 17 bases separating them. The CDR3 nucleotides read TGTGCCAGTAAAGCGGAGATTCCGCCCTACGAGCAGTACGTC. Encoded protein: CASKAEIPPYEQYV.

V and J are TRBV27 and TRBJ2-7; D is possibly TRBD1 or TRBD2 (6 bases each). Trimming left V 6 bases short and J 2 bases short, with 14 bases between. The CDR3 is 14 residues long. CDR1 and CDR2 (germline): MNHEY, SMNVEV (reference sequence). CDR3 in amino acids: CASRSMGGPYEQYF. CDR3 in DNA: TGTGCCAGCAGGTCGATGGGGGGCCCCTACGAGCAGTACTTC.

The chain combines TRBV30 with TRBJ2-7, with 9 bases fitting TRBD1. Germline V gene data show CDR1 as GTSNPN and CDR2 as SVGIG (reference sequence). After removal of 5 bases from V and 3 bases from J, the junction contained 8 bases not matched to a gene. This CDR3 spans 14 amino acids. CDR3 sequence (DNA): TGTGCCTGGGCAAACGGACAGGGGAGCTACGAGCAGTACTTC. It codes for CAWANGQGSYEQYF. The variable domain in full, with the rest retrieved from reference TRBV30 and TRBJ2-7, is SQTIHQWPATLVQPVGSPLSLECTVEGTSNPNLYWYRQAAGRGLQLLFYSVGIGQISSEVPQNLSASRPQDRQFILSSKKLLLSDSGFYLCAWANGQGSYEQYFGPGTRLTVT.

This clone was observed a single time. V gene TRBV5-4 combines with J gene TRBJ2-4; D perhaps matches TRBD2 (7 bases). V lost 2 bases, J lost 6 bases, and 9 bases lay in between. The V gene's germline CDR1 is SGHNT and CDR2 YYREEE (reference sequence). This CDR3 has 13 residues. The CDR3 spells CASSLRGANIQYF. The CDR3 DNA follows: TGTGCCAGCAGCTTACGGGGGGCAAACATTCAGTACTTC.

The V and J genes are TRBV9 and TRBJ2-2; D not certain. This CDR3 is built from 14 residues. V was pared by 5 bases and J by 6 bases, with 14 bases between. Per germline, CDR1 SGDLS and CDR2 YYNGEE. This CDR3 reads CASSSRAFPGELFF. As DNA, the CDR3 is TGTGCCAGCAGTTCCCGGGCCTTCCCCGGGGAGCTGTTTTTT.

This rearrangement joins TRBV6-6 to TRBJ2-3; tentative D call: TRBD2 (5 bases). Trimming left V 11 bases short and J 5 bases short, with 8 bases between. CDR1 is MNHNY, CDR2 SVGAGI, per germline (reference sequence). The CDR3 extends over 10 amino acids. CDR3 residues: CAAAEDTQYF. The CDR3, as DNA: TGTGCCGCAGCGGAAGATACGCAGTATTTT.

In its sample, this clone was seen once. The chain recombines TRBV6-5 with TRBJ1-5, with 7 bases that match TRBD1. Germline CDR1 is MNHEY and CDR2 is SVGAGI. This CDR3 is 13 amino acids long. Germline trimming cut 9 bases from V and 4 bases from J; bases unmatched to any gene: 6. Written as DNA, the CDR3 is TGTGCCAGTCGACCAGGGGGAAATCAGCCCCAGCATTTT. It is translated as CASRPGGNQPQHF.

The rearrangement links TRBV7-2 to TRBJ2-1; D call uncertain. Between the trimmed V and J ends, which lost 5 bases and 7 bases, there was a span of 15 bases. Germline V lookup: CDR1 SGHTA, CDR2 FQGNSA. This CDR3 is built from 14 residues. The CDR3 DNA follows: TGTGCCAGCAGCGATAGCCTATTGCTGAATGAGCAGTTCTTC. Encoded protein: CASSDSLLLNEQFF. Using reference TRBV7-2 and TRBJ2-1 for the parts outside the CDR3, the full variable domain is GAGVSQSPSNKVTEKGKDVELRCDPISGHTALYWYRQSLGQGLEFLIYFQGNSAPDKSGLPSDRFSAERTGGSVSTLTIQRTQQEDSAVYLCASSDSLLLNEQFFGPGTRLTVL.

V is TRBV10-3 and J is TRBJ2-7; 7 bases are a match to TRBD1. The germline gives CDR1 ENHRY, CDR2 SYGVKD. The ends lost 10 bases at V and 5 bases at J; junction bases unmatched: 14. The CDR3 runs 14 residues. The DNA for the CDR3 is TGTGCCAGCAACTACCAACAGGGGTACAACGAGCAGTACGTC. Its translation: CASNYQQGYNEQYV.

V and J are TRBV28 and TRBJ1-6; D is unclear. The CDR3 extends over 13 amino acids. Germline assignment: CDR1 MDHEN and CDR2 SYDVKM. Trimming took off 2 bases at V and 4 bases at J, with 3 bases between the two ends. In DNA, the CDR3 is TGTGCCAGCAGTTTACCTTATAATTCACCCCTCCACTTT. Translated, it gives CASSLPYNSPLHF.

This chain connects TRBV28 to TRBJ1-2, with D tentatively TRBD1 (5 bases). Trimming removed 3 bases at V and 8 bases at J, with 10 bases between. The V gene's germline CDR1 is MDHEN and CDR2 SYDVKM. The CDR3 consists of 12 residues. CDR3 sequence reads: CASSLGTYGYTF. The CDR3 coding sequence is TGTGCCAGCAGTTTGGGGACCTACGGCTACACCTTC.

The chain employs TRBV11-2 and TRBJ2-7; TRBD2 is a possible D gene (5 bases). Germline V gene sequence: CDR1 SGHAT, CDR2 FQNNGV. The CDR3 sequence is 15 residues long. Between the trimmed V and J ends, which lost 4 bases and 3 bases, there was a span of 16 bases. CDR3 amino acids: CASSYRRGWDYEQYF. The CDR3 DNA reads TGTGCCAGCAGCTACCGGCGAGGGTGGGACTACGAGCAGTACTTC.

This clone appeared once. V usage is TRBV7-8 and J usage is TRBJ1-5; D call uncertain. Trimming pared 5 bases from V and 0 bases from J, leaving 11 bases between. Germline assignment: CDR1 SGHVS and CDR2 FQNEAQ. The CDR3 length is 15 residues. CDR3 nucleotide sequence: TGTGCCAGCAGCCTTAGGCGTTCTAGCAATCAGCCCCAGCATTTT. It yields the protein CASSLRRSSNQPQHF. Based on the CDR3 plus reference TRBV7-8 and TRBJ1-5, the full variable domain is GAGVSQSPRYKVAKRGQDVALRCDPISGHVSLFWYQQALGQGPEFLTYFQNEAQLDKSGLPSDRFFAERPEGSVSTLKIQRTQQEDSAVYLCASSLRRSSNQPQHFGDGTRLSIL.

The chain carries TRBV7-9 and TRBJ1-1, with D maybe TRBD1 (5 bases). Germline V gives CDR1 SEHNR, CDR2 FQNEAQ (reference sequence). The V and J ends lost 6 bases and 5 bases respectively, with 16 bases between them. The CDR3 is 14 amino acids. CDR3 protein: CASRGTALQTEAFF. CDR3 in DNA: TGTGCCAGCAGAGGGACTGCCCTTCAGACTGAAGCTTTCTTT.

The chain joins TRBV25-1 to TRBJ2-1; D is uncertain. The CDR3 is 13 residues long. Per germline, CDR1 MGHDK and CDR2 SYGVNS. The V and J ends lost 7 bases and 7 bases respectively, with 14 bases between them. This CDR3 reads CASTKFGLNEQFF. In DNA form, the CDR3 reads TGTGCCAGCACCAAATTTGGCCTTAATGAGCAGTTCTTC.

J is TRBJ2-1 and V is TRBV7-3; D is uncertain. From germline, CDR1 is SGHTA and CDR2 FQGTGA. The CDR3 sequence is 13 residues long. Between the trimmed V and J ends, which lost 3 bases and 15 bases, there was a span of 18 bases. CDR3 nucleotides: TGTGCCAGCAGCTTTGCCCGAATCCCTCCTCTGTTCTTC. This gives the protein CASSFARIPPLFF. Full variable domain (missing parts from reference TRBV7-3 and TRBJ2-1): GAGVSQTPSNKVTEKGKYVELRCDPISGHTALYWYRQSLGQGPEFLIYFQGTGAADDSGLPNDRFFAVRPEGSVSTLKIQRTERGDSAVYLCASSFARIPPLFFGPGTRLTVL.

This chain uses TRBV6-5 with TRBJ2-2; D remains ambiguous. Per germline, CDR1 MNHEY and CDR2 SVGAGI. Trimming shortened V by 3 bases and J by 0 bases, and 11 bases separated the two germline ends. The CDR3 loop spans 16 amino acids. CDR3 coding DNA: TGTGCCAGCAGTTATCACCCGGCTTCGAACACCGGGGAGCTGTTTTTT. As protein: CASSYHPASNTGELFF.

This clone was found once. This chain connects TRBV30 to TRBJ1-5, with a weak D call TRBD1 (5 bases). CDR1 and CDR2 from the germline V gene are GTSNPN and SVGIG (reference sequence). Trimming shortened V by 3 bases and J by 3 bases, and 18 bases separated the two germline ends. The CDR3 is 16 amino acids. The CDR3 nucleotides are TGTGCCTGGAGAGCCCAGGGAGGAGGGATCAATCAGCCCCAGCATTTT. Translation: CAWRAQGGGINQPQHF.